The clone carrying this T cell receptor (beta chain) occurred a few times. Antigen: not known. The data were obtained in a study of tumor and adjacent non-tumor tissue in lung cancer. Study background: About 4.2 million productive TCRbeta reads were obtained per sample on average. Study-wide results and caveats: TCR diversity was significantly greater in tumor than normal lung tissue. Tumor repertoires had a smaller top 100 clone share than normal lung.

Three rounds of nested PCR, following a modified ARM-PCR protocol, produced the TCRbeta library. A single record per CDR3 protein comes from TCRdb applying MiXCR to the multiplex PCR reads. The sample has 70,000 to 90,000 distinct CDR3 sequences, approximately 71% seen once. RNA was extracted from bulk tissue without any cell sorting. The normal lung tissue was taken more than 3 cm from the tumor edge. Newly diagnosed lung cancer patients had thoracic surgery in China, August–late 2014, without prior chemotherapy. Looked up from germline, CDR1 is MDHEN and CDR2 is SYDVKM. Trimming left V 4 bases short and J 0 bases short, with 16 bases between. The CDR3 consists of 16 residues.

The chain carries TRBV28 and TRBJ2-7; D perhaps matches TRBD1 (6 bases). Material for sequencing was distant non-tumor lung tissue. The TCR originated in a woman between 45 and 60 years old with non-small cell lung cancer. This CDR3 reads CASSSFRTELSYEQYF. CDR3 DNA sequence: TGTGCCAGCAGTTCGTTCAGGACAGAACTCTCCTACGAGCAGTACTTC.